Listed here are 29 T cell receptor beta chains from one sample, sequenced in a study of T cell responses to AZD1222 COVID-19 vaccine. Clones were sequenced by immunoSEQ multiplex PCR, and TCRdb holds only the in-frame ones, with some missing. The repertoire holds about 99,000 clones, with around 89% as singletons. Material: peripheral blood, obtained on day 0 of AZD1222 vaccination. The receptors come from an adult in good health.

The J gene is TRBJ1-2, the V gene TRBV6-5, with a weak D call TRBD1 (5 bases). Germline V gene sequence: CDR1 MNHEY, CDR2 SVGAGI. The V end lost 7 bases, the J end lost 4 bases, and 13 bases lay between the germline ends. This CDR3 comprises 13 residues. The CDR3 protein is CASKKAGIYGYTF. Written as DNA, the CDR3 is TGTGCCAGCAAGAAAGCAGGGATCTATGGCTACACCTTC.

As concerns this clone: Sequence at one end of the junction differs from germline and may be a read error. This chain uses TRBV10-3 with TRBJ1-2; D is ambiguous. This CDR3 has 13 residues. Germline V gene data show CDR1 as ENHRY and CDR2 as SYGVKD. The CDR3 DNA is TGTGCCACCAGTCCGGGCCCTAACTATGGCTACACCTTC. Residues: CATSPGPNYGYTF.

The V and J genes are TRBV6-2 or TRBV6-3 and TRBJ2-1; no reliable D call. This CDR3 spans 14 amino acids. Germline assignment: CDR1 MNHEY and CDR2 SVGEGT. V was shortened by 6 bases and J by 5 bases, with 14 bases between the two germline ends. CDR3: CASSEVTRNNEQFF. For the CDR3, the DNA is TGTGCCAGCAGCGAAGTCACAAGGAACAATGAGCAGTTCTTC.

V and J are TRBV13 and TRBJ1-1, with 10 positions matching TRBD1. Germline loops: CDR1 PRHDT, CDR2 FYEKMQ (reference sequence). J gave up 3 bases and V 5 bases, and 3 bases lay outside the gene matches. There are 14 residues in the CDR3. As DNA, the CDR3 is TGTGCCAGCAGCGAAGGGACAGGGGACACTGAAGCTTTCTTT. Protein sequence: CASSEGTGDTEAFF.

This chain links TRBV15 with TRBJ2-7; 7 bases match TRBD1. CDR3 length equals 16 residues. The V gene end was trimmed by 2 bases and the J gene end by 0 bases; junction bases not matched to a gene: 7. Germline CDR1 and CDR2: LNHNV and YYDKDF (reference sequence). CDR3 protein: CATSRPRQGISYEQYF. The CDR3, as DNA: TGTGCCACCAGCAGACCTCGACAGGGCATCTCCTACGAGCAGTACTTC.

This chain uses TRBV6-5 with TRBJ2-7; TRBD2 matches at 13 bases. V lost 2 bases, J lost 2 bases, and 0 bases stayed unmatched. Germline V lookup: CDR1 MNHEY, CDR2 SVGAGI. CDR3 size: 15 residues. The CDR3 spells CASSYGTSGTYEQYF. The CDR3 DNA is TGTGCCAGCAGTTACGGGACTAGCGGGACCTACGAGCAGTACTTC.

The J gene is TRBJ1-4, the V gene TRBV10-3; D is uncertain. This CDR3 is built from 16 residues. Germline V lookup: CDR1 ENHRY, CDR2 SYGVKD. V lost 0 bases and J lost 4, with 12 bases in between. The CDR3 DNA follows: TGTGCCATCAGTGAGTCTCAAGGAAGTCTTAATGAAAAACTGTTTTTT. Residues: CAISESQGSLNEKLFF.

This chain uses TRBV13 with TRBJ1-1; TRBD1 might be the D (5 bases). CDR1 is PRHDT and CDR2 is FYEKMQ in the germline V gene (reference sequence). This CDR3 is built from 13 residues. The ends were cut back, 7 bases at V and 2 bases at J, with 11 bases in the middle. CDR3 residues: CASNRDVNTEAFF. The CDR3 DNA follows: TGTGCCAGCAATAGGGACGTCAACACTGAAGCTTTCTTT.

CDR3: CATSARDRVNGYTF. The CDR3 DNA sequence: TGTGCCACCAGTGCCCGCGACAGGGTCAATGGCTACACCTTC. The chain employs TRBV15 and TRBJ1-2; TRBD1 matches 7 bases. J lost 6 bases, V lost 6 bases, and 10 bases had no gene match. CDR1 and CDR2 from the germline V gene are LNHNV and YYDKDF (reference sequence). This CDR3 is built from 14 residues.

This clone was counted between two and nine times. The J gene is TRBJ2-1, the V gene TRBV9, with TRBD2 identical over 8 bases. The CDR3 is made up of 17 amino acids. The germline gives CDR1 SGDLS, CDR2 YYNGEE. V lost 3 bases to trimming and J lost 5 bases; unmatched junction nucleotides: 13. The CDR3 nucleotides are TGTGCCAGCAGCGGGGGCCCAAGACTAGCGACCGACAATGAGCAGTTCTTC. It is translated as CASSGGPRLATDNEQFF.

This chain connects TRBV28 to TRBJ1-3; TRBD1 aligns across 9 bases. The CDR3 loop spans 16 amino acids. V shed 5 bases and J 4 bases; nucleotides not matched to a gene: 9. From germline, CDR1 is MDHEN and CDR2 SYDVKM. The CDR3 region has the DNA TGTGCCAGCAGTACGTACGGGGACAGGGTAGGAAACACCATATATTTT. Its protein product is CASSTYGDRVGNTIYF.

The chain combines TRBV11-2 with TRBJ2-7; D gene uncertain. The CDR3 has 16 amino acids. CDR1 is SGHAT and CDR2 is FQNNGV in the germline V gene. Trimming pared 1 base from V and 2 bases from J, leaving 15 bases between. CDR3 sequence: CASSLVSMGPTYEQYF. The CDR3 nucleotides read TGTGCCAGCAGCTTAGTTTCGATGGGTCCGACCTACGAGCAGTACTTC.

V gene TRBV5-1 combines with J gene TRBJ2-3, with TRBD2 matching 11 bases. The J segment lost 2 bases and the V segment lost 4 bases, leaving 9 bases of the junction unmatched. The CDR3 contains 17 residues. Germline loops: CDR1 SGHRS, CDR2 YFSETQ. CDR3 amino acids: CASSKSSGRAPTDTQYF. As DNA, the CDR3 is TGCGCCAGCAGCAAAAGTAGCGGGAGGGCCCCCACAGATACGCAGTATTTT.

The rearrangement uses TRBV4-3 and TRBJ2-1; 7 bases line up with TRBD2. CDR1 LGHNA and CDR2 YSLEER come from the germline V gene. The ends lost 4 bases at V and 4 bases at J; junction bases unmatched: 7. The CDR3 covers 15 residues. CDR3 sequence (DNA): TGCGCCAGCAGCCTCTCGACTAGCAGGTACAATGAGCAGTTCTTC. It encodes CASSLSTSRYNEQFF.

CDR3 sequence reads: CASSPTTEQSYGYTF. CDR3 in DNA: TGTGCCAGCTCACCGACGACAGAACAGAGCTATGGCTACACCTTC. The chain combines TRBV18 with TRBJ1-2, with D perhaps matching TRBD1 (5 bases). This CDR3 comprises 15 residues. Trimming shortened V by 3 bases and J by 4 bases, and 15 bases separated the two germline ends. CDR1 KGHSH and CDR2 LQKENI come from the germline V gene.

This chain uses TRBV6-1 with TRBJ2-7, with TRBD2 identical over 8 bases. Germline trimming cut 2 bases from V and 3 bases from J; bases unmatched to any gene: 9. The CDR3 has 16 residues. CDR1 and CDR2 from the germline V gene are MNHNS and SASEGT. The CDR3 spells CASSETIAGGSYEQYF. Here the CDR3 DNA reads TGTGCCAGCAGTGAAACAATTGCGGGAGGCAGCTACGAGCAGTACTTC.

The chain combines TRBV5-1 with TRBJ1-2; TRBD1 agrees at 8 bases. The CDR3 extends over 14 amino acids. The V gene's germline CDR1 is SGHRS and CDR2 YFSETQ. After removal of 2 bases from V and 7 bases from J, the junction contained 7 bases not matched to a gene. The CDR3 sequence: CASSFRTGTGGYTF. CDR3 bases: TGCGCCAGCAGCTTCCGGACAGGGACCGGTGGCTACACCTTC. The variable domain in full, with the rest retrieved from reference TRBV5-1 and TRBJ1-2, is KAGVTQTPRYLIKTRGQQVTLSCSPISGHRSVSWYQQTPGQGLQFLFEYFSETQRNKGNFPGRFSGRQFSNSRSEMNVSTLELGDSALYLCASSFRTGTGGYTFGSGTRLTVV.

The rearrangement links TRBV19 to TRBJ1-5; D unresolved. CDR3 length equals 14 residues. The germline gives CDR1 LNHDA, CDR2 SQIVND (reference sequence). The germline V and J ends were trimmed by 3 bases and 6 bases, with 12 bases remaining between them. CDR3 in DNA: TGTGCCAGTAGTATTTCCGGGGTTCGTCAGCCCCAGCATTTT. Residues: CASSISGVRQPQHF.

The V and J genes are TRBV7-2 and TRBJ2-7, with D tentatively TRBD2 (5 bases). Germline V gives CDR1 SGHTA, CDR2 FQGNSA. This CDR3 is 16 amino acids long. Trimming shortened V by 2 bases and J by 3 bases, and 17 bases separated the two germline ends. CDR3 sequence: CASSLLSTYGDYEQYF. The CDR3, as DNA: TGTGCCAGCAGCTTACTTTCCACGTACGGGGACTACGAGCAGTACTTC.

The chain recombines TRBV19 with TRBJ2-7, with 9 bases matching TRBD1. Germline CDR1 reads LNHDA; CDR2 reads SQIVND (reference sequence). V shed 5 bases and J 0 bases; nucleotides not matched to a gene: 8. The CDR3 is 16 amino acids. The CDR3 sequence: CASSSQGARSSYEQYF. CDR3 coding DNA: TGTGCCAGTAGTTCACAGGGGGCCAGGAGCTCCTACGAGCAGTACTTC.

With respect to this clone: The junction and the germline gene differ at one end; a read error may be behind it. J is TRBJ1-2 and V is TRBV7-2; no reliable D call. This CDR3 is built from 15 residues. Germline values: CDR1 SGHTA, CDR2 FQGNSA. The CDR3 reads CASSLAPGLDYGYTF. The CDR3 region has the DNA TGTGCCAGCAGCCTAGCCCCGGGCCTGGACTATGGCTACACCTTC.

V usage is TRBV4-1 and J usage is TRBJ2-2; D gene ambiguous. The CDR3 sequence is 14 residues long. Germline V gene lookup returns CDR1 MGHRA and CDR2 YSYEKL. V dropped 4 bases and J dropped 7 bases, with 13 bases sitting between them. The CDR3 protein is CASSLSRWGGELFF. For the CDR3, the DNA is TGCGCCAGCAGCCTCTCTAGGTGGGGCGGGGAGCTGTTTTTT.

The genes are TRBV29-1 and TRBJ2-3, with D possibly matching TRBD2 (5 bases). CDR3 length: 14 amino acids. Germline values: CDR1 SQVTM, CDR2 ANQGSEA. The germline V and J ends were trimmed by 4 bases and 6 bases, with 17 bases remaining between them. CDR3 sequence reads: CSVAMREGTDTQYF. Here the CDR3 DNA reads TGCAGCGTTGCGATGAGAGAGGGAACTGATACGCAGTATTTT.

The J gene is TRBJ1-2, the V gene TRBV28; 7 bases match TRBD1. The germline V gene encodes CDR1 MDHEN and CDR2 SYDVKM. Germline trimming cut 1 base from V and 5 bases from J; bases unmatched to any gene: 16. This CDR3 is built from 18 residues. The CDR3 DNA follows: TGTGCCAGCAGTTTATCAGACGGACAGGCCTATCCTCTGTATGGCTACACCTTC. Amino acids: CASSLSDGQAYPLYGYTF.

The chain recombines TRBV5-6 with TRBJ2-2, with D hard to call. Between the trimmed V and J ends, which lost 0 bases and 2 bases, there was a span of 8 bases. Germline CDR1 is SGHDT and CDR2 is YYEEEE. CDR3 size: 15 residues. CDR3 region: CASSLDGTNTGELFF. CDR3 coding DNA: TGTGCCAGCAGCTTGGATGGCACAAACACCGGGGAGCTGTTTTTT. Based on the CDR3 plus reference TRBV5-6 and TRBJ2-2, the full variable domain is DAGVTQSPTHLIKTRGQQVTLRCSPKSGHDTVSWYQQALGQGPQFIFQYYEEEERQRGNFPDRFSGHQFPNYSSELNVNALLLGDSALYLCASSLDGTNTGELFFGEGSRLTVL.

This chain links TRBV18 with TRBJ1-2; D uncertain. Germline loops: CDR1 KGHSH, CDR2 LQKENI. V was trimmed by 2 bases and J by 5 bases, leaving 9 bases between them. The CDR3 has 13 residues. CDR3 loop: CASSPLTEYGYTF. The CDR3 DNA sequence: TGTGCCAGCTCACCATTGACGGAATATGGCTACACCTTC. Full variable domain (remainder filled in from reference TRBV18 and TRBJ1-2): NAGVMQNPRHLVRRRGQEARLRCSPMKGHSHVYWYRQLPEEGLKFMVYLQKENIIDESGMPKERFSAEFPKEGPSILRIQQVVRGDSAAYFCASSPLTEYGYTFGSGTRLTVV.

V and J are TRBV28 and TRBJ2-4; 8 nucleotides align to TRBD1. V shed 6 bases, J shed 3 bases, and the junction held 7 bases outside the gene matches. Germline values: CDR1 MDHEN, CDR2 SYDVKM. This CDR3 contains 15 residues. CDR3 loop: CASRQQGGDKNIQYF. CDR3 in DNA: TGTGCCAGCAGGCAACAGGGGGGAGACAAAAACATTCAGTACTTC.

The genes are TRBV30 and TRBJ2-7; 12 nucleotides agree with TRBD1. Germline V gene sequence: CDR1 GTSNPN, CDR2 SVGIG (reference sequence). There are 13 residues in the CDR3. V trimming: 5 bases; J trimming: 4 bases; junction bases outside the gene matches: 3. The DNA of the CDR3 is TGTGCCTGGGGGACAGGGGGCCTGTACGAGCAGTACTTC. Its protein is CAWGTGGLYEQYF.

In DNA form, the CDR3 reads TGTGCCAGCTCACCGATATCCGGTAATTCACCCCTCCACTTT. Its translation: CASSPISGNSPLHF. V is TRBV18 and J is TRBJ1-6; D unresolved. Germline lookup yields CDR1 KGHSH and CDR2 LQKENI. The length of the CDR3 is 14 residues. V shed 3 bases and J shed 6 bases, with 9 bases lying between them.